The 9 T cell receptor beta chains reported below all come from one sample, sequenced in a study of shared clonotypes between healthy human individuals. Only in-frame clones appear in the TCRdb table, and some are missing; sequencing was by immunoSEQ multiplex PCR. The profile covers hundreds of thousands of clones, with 90% to 97% appearing a single time and 0.055% to 0.075% taken by the ten largest. Sample: naive CD4+ T cells sorted from blood. This sample's subset: CD45RA+ positively selected. The source is a woman aged 25 to 39 in good health.

The genes are TRBV11-2 and TRBJ2-7; D is ambiguous. In germline, CDR1 is SGHAT, CDR2 FQNNGV. This CDR3 contains 12 residues. V lost 4 bases and J 3 bases, leaving 7 bases between the germline ends. The CDR3 DNA follows: TGTGCCAGCAGCTACGGATTCTACGAGCAGTACTTC. Translating gives CASSYGFYEQYF.

V and J are TRBV11-2 and TRBJ2-7; D not certain. Trimming removed 2 bases at V and 2 bases at J, with 10 bases between. Germline V gene sequence: CDR1 SGHAT, CDR2 FQNNGV. The CDR3 has 14 residues. The CDR3 DNA sequence: TGTGCCAGCAGCTTACGTTCGGGTGCCTACGAGCAGTACTTC. This gives the protein CASSLRSGAYEQYF.

This chain uses TRBV7-9 with TRBJ2-7, with 11 bases matching TRBD2. The length of the CDR3 is 15 residues. Trimming cost V 4 bases and J 6 bases; bases outside gene matches: 8. From germline, CDR1 is SEHNR and CDR2 FQNEAQ (reference sequence). The CDR3 protein is CASSSQLAGGFEQYF. The CDR3 bases are TGTGCCAGCAGCTCCCAGCTAGCGGGAGGTTTCGAGCAGTACTTC.

CDR3 residues: CSARTGIEQYF. In DNA form, the CDR3 reads TGCAGTGCGCGGACAGGGATCGAGCAGTACTTC. The rearrangement links TRBV20-1 to TRBJ2-7; 8 bases agree with TRBD1. This CDR3 is built from 11 residues. The junction had 4 bases not matched to a gene; V was cut back by 6 bases and J by 6 bases. In germline, CDR1 is DFQATT, CDR2 SNEGSKA (reference sequence).

The chain carries TRBV28 and TRBJ2-7; perhaps TRBD1 as D (5 bases). CDR1 and CDR2 from the germline V gene are MDHEN and SYDVKM. V lost 2 bases, J lost 4 bases, and 21 bases lay in between. The CDR3 has 17 residues. The CDR3 region has the DNA TGTGCCAGCAGTTTAATTGGTGCGGTGCCTGGGGCTTACGAGCAGTACTTC. Translated, it gives CASSLIGAVPGAYEQYF.

The J gene is TRBJ1-5, the V gene TRBV30, with 11 bases lining up with TRBD1. The J segment lost 7 bases and the V segment lost 8 bases, leaving 16 bases of the junction unmatched. The CDR3 runs 16 residues. Germline V gives CDR1 GTSNPN, CDR2 SVGIG (reference sequence). The CDR3 nucleotides are TGTGCCGCACTAAAAAAAAGGGACAGGGGGAACCAGCCCCAGCATTTT. Translation gives CAALKKRDRGNQPQHF.

This rearrangement joins TRBV7-9 to TRBJ2-5; 8 nucleotides line up with TRBD1. The closer fit of TRBJ2-7 to the DNA end suggests the J call may be wrong. Germline V gives CDR1 SEHNR, CDR2 FQNEAQ (reference sequence). This CDR3 has 14 residues. CDR3 sequence (DNA): TGTGCCAGCAGCCGGACAGGGATTTCCTACGAGCAGTACTTC. It translates to CASSRTGISYEQYF.

The CDR3 nucleotides read TGTGCCAGCAGCTTACTGGACCGCCCCTACGAGCAGTACTTC. This codes for CASSLLDRPYEQYF. V is TRBV5-6 and J is TRBJ2-7, with D unclear. The CDR3 runs 14 residues. Deletions cut 2 bases from V and 2 bases from J, with 11 bases between. The germline CDR1 and CDR2 sequences are SGHDT and YYEEEE.

The chain uses TRBV5-4 and TRBJ2-1; TRBD2 agrees at 8 bases. This CDR3 has 14 amino acids. CDR1 SGHNT and CDR2 YYREEE come from the germline V gene (reference sequence). V was pared by 4 bases and J by 6 bases, with 6 bases of the junction left unmatched. The CDR3 sequence is CASSPGLAGNEQFF. The CDR3 DNA follows: TGTGCCAGCAGCCCGGGGCTAGCGGGCAATGAGCAGTTCTTC.